The 5 T cell receptor beta chains given below trace back to one sample, sequenced in a study of T cell changes during pregnancy in multiple sclerosis. Measured with immunoSEQ multiplex PCR; TCRdb has only the in-frame clones, and not every one. This sample has fewer than 20,000 clones, with approximately 90% found just once. The specimen was CD4+ T cells from peripheral blood mononuclear cells, collected in the first trimester of pregnancy. The receptors stem from a female donor in good health, enrolled as a control in a pregnancy study.

The chain carries TRBV6-5 and TRBJ1-6; no clear D. The V gene lost 8 bases and the J gene lost 7 bases, with 12 bases spanning the gap. CDR1 is MNHEY, CDR2 SVGAGI, per germline. The CDR3 loop spans 13 amino acids. Written as DNA, the CDR3 is TGTGCCAGCCGGTGGACTCTCAATTCACCCCTCCACTTT. This gives the protein CASRWTLNSPLHF.

The chain has TRBV5-1 and TRBJ1-1; 7 positions match TRBD1. The CDR3 runs 14 residues. CDR1 and CDR2 (germline): SGHRS, YFSETQ. After removal of 3 bases from V and 5 bases from J, the junction contained 7 bases not matched to a gene. This CDR3 reads CASSSIPGGTEAFF. For the CDR3, the DNA is TGCGCCAGCAGCTCCATTCCAGGGGGGACTGAAGCTTTCTTT.

V and J are TRBV19 and TRBJ1-2; D call uncertain. This CDR3 has 13 amino acids. V lost 8 bases and J 4 bases, leaving 14 bases between the germline ends. Germline V gene sequence: CDR1 LNHDA, CDR2 SQIVND (reference sequence). CDR3 sequence (DNA): TGTGCCAGTGCCTACCTCGGGTCCTATGGCTACACCTTC. This translates into CASAYLGSYGYTF.

The CDR3 here is CASSAQTGGGTEAFF. CDR3 nucleotides: TGTGCCAGCTCAGCCCAAACAGGGGGGGGCACTGAAGCTTTCTTT. The chain carries TRBV18 and TRBJ1-1; TRBD1 aligns across 8 bases. In germline, CDR1 is KGHSH, CDR2 LQKENI. CDR3 size: 15 residues. V lost 5 bases to trimming and J lost 4 bases; unmatched junction nucleotides: 9.

This clone has a handful of counts. The genes are TRBV19 and TRBJ1-2; no definite D call. Trimming stripped 7 bases from V and 4 bases from J, with 10 bases between. Germline V gives CDR1 LNHDA, CDR2 SQIVND (reference sequence). The CDR3 has 12 residues. The CDR3 loop reads CASTTGGYGYTF. The CDR3 nucleotides read TGTGCCAGTACGACGGGTGGCTATGGCTACACCTTC. The full variable domain, its missing parts supplied by reference TRBV19 and TRBJ1-2, is DGGITQSPKYLFRKEGQNVTLSCEQNLNHDAMYWYRQDPGQGLRLIYYSQIVNDFQKGDIAEGYSVSREKKESFPLTVTSAQKNPTAFYLCASTTGGYGYTFGSGTRLTVV.